The source of this T cell receptor beta chain is a study of blood T cell repertoires in COVID-19. Across the study: Samples came from the United States, Italy and Spain, spanning acute and convalescent COVID-19.

In the authors' workflow: Estimates of nucleated cell counts were drawn from the amplification of reference gene primers. The protocol was immunoSEQ multiplex PCR, while the TCRdb copy is restricted to in-frame clones and leaves out a portion. V and J calls and clone size are as listed in that table; D and trimming were resolved from the DNA. The data hold roughly 260,000 clones, with roughly nine tenths observed a single time. Participants came from roughly 25 US areas, aged about 18 to 95 years. The specimen was PBMCs or T cells enriched from blood (not recorded which). The clonotype was recovered from a human donor in a cohort exposed to, infected with or recovered from COVID-19 (not recorded which). The donor label of this sample is uncertain.

In DNA form, the CDR3 reads TGTGCCAGCGCCGACAGGGCCGCGCGGGGCTACGAGCAGTACTTC. This codes for CASADRAARGYEQYF. J is TRBJ2-7 and V is TRBV19; TRBD1 is a possible D gene (7 bases). The CDR3 spans 15 residues. The V end was cut by 9 bases, the J end by 3 bases, with 21 bases between. Germline values: CDR1 LNHDA, CDR2 SQIVND (reference sequence).